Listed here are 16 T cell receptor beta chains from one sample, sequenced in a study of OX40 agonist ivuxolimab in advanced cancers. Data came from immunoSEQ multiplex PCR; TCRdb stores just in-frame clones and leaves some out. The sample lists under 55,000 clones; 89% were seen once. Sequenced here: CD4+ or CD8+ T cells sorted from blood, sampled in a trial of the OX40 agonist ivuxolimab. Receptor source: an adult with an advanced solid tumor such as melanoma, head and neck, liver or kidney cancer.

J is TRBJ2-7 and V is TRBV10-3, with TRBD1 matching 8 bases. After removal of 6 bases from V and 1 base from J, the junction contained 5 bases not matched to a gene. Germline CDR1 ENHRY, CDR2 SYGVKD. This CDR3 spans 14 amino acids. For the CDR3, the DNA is TGTGCCATCAGCTTCGGACAGGGATCCTACGAGCAGTACTTC. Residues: CAISFGQGSYEQYF.

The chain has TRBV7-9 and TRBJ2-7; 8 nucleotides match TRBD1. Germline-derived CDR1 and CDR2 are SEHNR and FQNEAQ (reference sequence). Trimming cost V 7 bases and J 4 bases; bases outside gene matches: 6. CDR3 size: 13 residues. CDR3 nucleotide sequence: TGTGCCAGCACAGGGACAGGACCTTACGAGCAGTACTTC. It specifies CASTGTGPYEQYF.

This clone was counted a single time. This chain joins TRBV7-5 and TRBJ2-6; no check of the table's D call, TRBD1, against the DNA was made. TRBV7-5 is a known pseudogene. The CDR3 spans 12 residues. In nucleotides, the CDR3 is TGTGCCACATCCTCTGGGGCCAACGTCCTGACTTTC. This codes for CATSSGANVLTF.

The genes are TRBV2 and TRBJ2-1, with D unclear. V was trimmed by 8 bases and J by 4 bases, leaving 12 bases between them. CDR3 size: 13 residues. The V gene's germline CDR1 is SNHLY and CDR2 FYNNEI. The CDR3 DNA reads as TGTGCCAGCCGGAACGCCGGGTACAATGAGCAGTTCTTC. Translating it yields CASRNAGYNEQFF.

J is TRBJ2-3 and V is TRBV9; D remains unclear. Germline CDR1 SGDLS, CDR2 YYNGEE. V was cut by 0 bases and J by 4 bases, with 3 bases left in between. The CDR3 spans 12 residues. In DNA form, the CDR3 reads TGTGCCAGCAGCGTAGTCCCAGATACGCAGTATTTT. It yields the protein CASSVVPDTQYF.

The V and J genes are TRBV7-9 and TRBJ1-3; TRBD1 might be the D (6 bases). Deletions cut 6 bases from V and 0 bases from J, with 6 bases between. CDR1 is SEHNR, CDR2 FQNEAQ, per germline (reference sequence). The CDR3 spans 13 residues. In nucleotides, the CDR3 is TGTGCCAGCAGGGACAGCTCTGGAAACACCATATATTTT. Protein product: CASRDSSGNTIYF.

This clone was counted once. CDR3 in amino acids: CASSWTGGTEAFF. DNA of the CDR3: TGTGCCAGCAGCTGGACAGGCGGCACTGAAGCTTTCTTT. V gene TRBV6-5 combines with J gene TRBJ1-1; 7 nucleotides line up with TRBD1. Looked up from germline, CDR1 is MNHEY and CDR2 is SVGAGI. The trim removed 6 bases at V and 4 bases at J, leaving 5 bases unmatched. The CDR3 extends over 13 amino acids.

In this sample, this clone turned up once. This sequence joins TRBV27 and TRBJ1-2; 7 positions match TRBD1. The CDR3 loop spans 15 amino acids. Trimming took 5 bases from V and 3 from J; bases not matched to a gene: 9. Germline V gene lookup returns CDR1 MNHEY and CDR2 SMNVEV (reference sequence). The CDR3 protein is CASSTRQGGYYGYTF. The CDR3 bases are TGTGCCAGCAGTACTCGGCAGGGGGGTTACTATGGCTACACCTTC.

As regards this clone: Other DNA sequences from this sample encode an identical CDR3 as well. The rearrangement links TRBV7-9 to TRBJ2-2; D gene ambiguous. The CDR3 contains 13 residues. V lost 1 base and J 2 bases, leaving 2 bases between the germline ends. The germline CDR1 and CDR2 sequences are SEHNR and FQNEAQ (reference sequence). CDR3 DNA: TGTGCCAGCAGCTTAGGAAACACCGGGGAGCTGTTTTTT. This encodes CASSLGNTGELFF.

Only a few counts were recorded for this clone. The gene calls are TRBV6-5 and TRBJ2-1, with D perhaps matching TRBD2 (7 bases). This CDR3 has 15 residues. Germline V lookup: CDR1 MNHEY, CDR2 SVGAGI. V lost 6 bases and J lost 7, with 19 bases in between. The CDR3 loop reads CASRPLGGQGNEQFF. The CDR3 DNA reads TGTGCCAGCAGGCCGCTGGGGGGGCAGGGGAATGAGCAGTTCTTC.

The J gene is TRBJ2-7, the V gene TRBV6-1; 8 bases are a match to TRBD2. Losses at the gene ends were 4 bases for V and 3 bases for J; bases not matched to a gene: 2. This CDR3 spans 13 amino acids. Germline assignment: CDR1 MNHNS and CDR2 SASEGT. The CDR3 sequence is CASSATSGYEQYF. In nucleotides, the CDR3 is TGTGCCAGCAGTGCCACTAGCGGCTACGAGCAGTACTTC.

The CDR3 loop reads CASSNHPGREGGNTIYF. The CDR3, as DNA: TGTGCCAGCAGCAACCACCCGGGGAGGGAAGGTGGAAACACCATATATTTT. V is TRBV13 and J is TRBJ1-3; D not resolved. Germline assignment: CDR1 PRHDT and CDR2 FYEKMQ (reference sequence). V lost 5 bases to trimming and J lost 3 bases, with 20 bases between them. CDR3 length: 17 amino acids.

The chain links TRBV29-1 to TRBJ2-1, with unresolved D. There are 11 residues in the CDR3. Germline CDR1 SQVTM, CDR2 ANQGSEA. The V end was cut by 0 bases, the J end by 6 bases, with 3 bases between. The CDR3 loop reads CSVEDFNEQFF. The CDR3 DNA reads TGCAGCGTTGAAGATTTCAATGAGCAGTTCTTC.

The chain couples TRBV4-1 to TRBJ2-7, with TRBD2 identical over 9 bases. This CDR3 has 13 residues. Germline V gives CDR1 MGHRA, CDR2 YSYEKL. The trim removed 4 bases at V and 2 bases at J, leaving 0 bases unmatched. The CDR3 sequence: CASSLAGAYEQYF. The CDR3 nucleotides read TGCGCCAGCAGCCTAGCGGGAGCCTACGAGCAGTACTTC.

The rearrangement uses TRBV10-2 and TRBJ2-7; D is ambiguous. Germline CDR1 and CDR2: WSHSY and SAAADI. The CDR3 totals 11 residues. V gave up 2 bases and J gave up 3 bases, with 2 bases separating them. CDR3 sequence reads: CASSEVYEQYF. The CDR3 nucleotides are TGCGCCAGCAGTGAGGTCTACGAGCAGTACTTC.

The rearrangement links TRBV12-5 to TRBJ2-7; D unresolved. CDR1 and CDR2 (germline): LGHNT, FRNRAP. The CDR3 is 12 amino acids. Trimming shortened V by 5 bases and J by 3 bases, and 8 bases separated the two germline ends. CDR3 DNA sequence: TGTGCTAGTGGTCCGACATTCTACGAGCAGTACTTC. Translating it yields CASGPTFYEQYF.